This is a list of T cell receptor beta chains from one sample in a study of CD8 T cells in ankylosing spondylitis. TCRdb re-analysed the 5' RACE reads in MiXCR, keeping a single row per CDR3 protein. The sample lists some 700,000 distinct CDR3 sequences, around 20% seen once, with around 19% in the top ten. Material for sequencing was blood, either unsorted or a sorted T cell fraction (not recorded which). The receptors stem from a male donor with ankylosing spondylitis. The CDR3 runs from the conserved cysteine through the conserved F or W. A D gene is named only where the DNA matches it firmly. Clone size is not always given. Where it is, it says once, few, many or a class for expanded clones.

D | J | V | size | DNA | CDR3
NA | TRBJ1-1 | TRBV29-1 | many | TGCAGCGTGGAAGGAGAGAACACTGAAGCTTTCTTT | CSVEGENTEAFF
NA | TRBJ1-2 | TRBV30 | NA | TGTGCCTGGAGGCCGGGATATGGAGTCGGCTACACCTTC | CAWRPGYGVGYTF
NA | TRBJ2-6 | TRBV7-9 | many | TGTGCCAGCAGCTTTAGGAGCTCTGGGGCCAACGTCCTGACTTTC | CASSFRSSGANVLTF
NA | TRBJ1-1 | TRBV4-1 | few | TGCGCCAGCAGCCAAGTGTGGTCAGGTTCCACTGAAGCTTTCTTT | CASSQVWSGSTEAFF
NA | TRBJ1-2 | TRBV7-9 | NA | TGTGCCAGCAGCTTACAGGCGGACTATGGCTACACCTTC | CASSLQADYGYTF
NA | TRBJ2-5 | TRBV6-6 | few | TGTGCCAGCAGTCGTCCGGGGGTTAAGACCCAGTACTTC | CASSRPGVKTQYF
NA | TRBJ2-5 | TRBV20-1 | NA | TGCAGTGCTAGAGCCGGACATCGGGAGACCCAGTACTTC | CSARAGHRETQYF
NA | TRBJ1-1 | TRBV29-1 | many | TGCAGCGCCGGGACAACCGATTACGGAGCTTTCTTT | CSAGTTDYGAFF
TRBD2 | TRBJ2-5 | TRBV12-3/TRBV12-4 | few | TGTGCCAGCAGTTTAGAGCGGGGGCAAGAGACCCAGTACTTC | CASSLERGQETQYF
NA | TRBJ2-5 | TRBV3-1 | few | TGTGCCAGCAGCCAAGACCCCCACAGGAGGGGGACCCAGTACTTC | CASSQDPHRRGTQYF
TRBD1 | TRBJ1-2 | TRBV7-9 | few | TGTGCCAGCAGCTTAGCGCCCGGACAGGGTGCCTATGGCTACACCTTC | CASSLAPGQGAYGYTF
TRBD1 | TRBJ2-1 | TRBV6-1 | NA | TGTGCCAGCAGGCGGGGACAGGGTGGCTACAATGAGCAGTTCTTC | CASRRGQGGYNEQFF
NA | TRBJ1-5 | TRBV20-1 | few | TGCAGTGCTCGGAACGTCCTTGGAGGGGCGGAACAGCCCCAGCATTTT | CSARNVLGGAEQPQHF
NA | TRBJ2-5 | TRBV29-1 | NA | TGCAGCGTTGAAGAGGCGGGGATCGAGGAGACCCAGTACTTC | CSVEEAGIEETQYF
TRBD1 | TRBJ2-2 | TRBV10-3 | few | TGTGCCATCAGTGACGACAGGGGGCGATACACCGGGGAGCTGTTTTTT | CAISDDRGRYTGELFF
NA | TRBJ1-1 | TRBV20-1 | NA | TGCAGTGCAGTCCCGGGGACGGGGAACACTGAAGCTTTCTTT | CSAVPGTGNTEAFF
NA | TRBJ2-1 | TRBV10-3 | few | TGTGCCATCAGTGACTGGGGTAATGAGCAGTTCTTC | CAISDWGNEQFF
NA | TRBJ2-7 | TRBV3-1 | few | TGTGCCAGCAGCCAAGCTGGGACCTCTCAAGAGCAGTACTTC | CASSQAGTSQEQYF
NA | TRBJ2-1 | TRBV6-2/TRBV6-3 | NA | TGTGCCAGCAGTGCGGCGGGCGCTTACAATGAGCAGTTCTTC | CASSAAGAYNEQFF
TRBD1 | TRBJ1-5 | TRBV2 | NA | TGTGCCAGCAGCGCATGGACAGGGGGGAGTAATCAGCCCCAGCATTTT | CASSAWTGGSNQPQHF
NA | TRBJ1-2 | TRBV3-1 | NA | TGTGCCAGCAGCCAAGATTTCGGGACTGCCTATGGCTACACCTTC | CASSQDFGTAYGYTF
TRBD1 | TRBJ2-7 | TRBV7-2 | NA | TGTGCCAGCAGCTCCCGGACAGGGATAGAGCAGTACTTC | CASSSRTGIEQYF
NA | TRBJ2-2 | TRBV29-1 | many | TGCAGCGTTGCTAGGAAAGTAGATACCGGGGAGCTGTTTTTT | CSVARKVDTGELFF
NA | TRBJ1-2 | TRBV28 | few | TGTGCCAGCAGTTTGGAAGGGGGTAGTTTGGGCTACACCTTC | CASSLEGGSLGYTF
NA | TRBJ2-1 | TRBV2 | few | TGTGCCAGCAGCCCCGGGGTCTACAATGAGCAGTTCTTC | CASSPGVYNEQFF
NA | TRBJ2-1 | TRBV24-1 | NA | TGTGCCACCAGTGATCCCCAGGGGGGCTACAATGAGCAGTTCTTC | CATSDPQGGYNEQFF
TRBD1 | TRBJ1-1 | TRBV3-1 | NA | TGTGCCAGCAGCCAACCCAGACAGGGGCGGAACACTGAAGCTTTCTTT | CASSQPRQGRNTEAFF
TRBD2 | TRBJ2-3 | TRBV4-3 | NA | TGCGCCAGCAGCCAAGATGCGCGGGAGGAGTACACAGATACGCAGTATTTT | CASSQDAREEYTDTQYF
TRBD1 | TRBJ2-7 | TRBV12-3/TRBV12-4 | NA | TGTGCCAGCAGACGACAGGGCGGATACGAGCAGTACTTC | CASRRQGGYEQYF
TRBD2 | TRBJ2-5 | TRBV4-3 | NA | TGCGCCAGCAGCCAAGATCTAGGCGCTAGCGGGAGGTCCCAAGAGACCCAGTACTTC | CASSQDLGASGRSQETQYF
NA | TRBJ2-7 | TRBV12-3/TRBV12-4 | NA | TGTGCCAGCAGTCCCCTATCTAGCCCAACTTACGAGCAGTACTTC | CASSPLSSPTYEQYF
TRBD1 | TRBJ2-1 | TRBV5-5 | NA | TGTGCCAGCAGCCCTGGACAGGAGTTGCGGAATGAGCAGTTCTTC | CASSPGQELRNEQFF
NA | TRBJ2-6 | TRBV5-1 | NA | TGCGCCAGCAGCTACGAGGGTGCTGGGGCCAACGTCCTGACTTTC | CASSYEGAGANVLTF
TRBD2 | TRBJ2-5 | TRBV5-1 | NA | TGCGCCAGCAGCCGGGGACTAGCGGATCAAGAGACCCAGTACTTC | CASSRGLADQETQYF
TRBD1 | TRBJ2-1 | TRBV9 | few | TGTGCCAGCAGCGTAGCGGGGGGACAGGGGGCGGGTGAGCAGTTCTTC | CASSVAGGQGAGEQFF
TRBD2 | TRBJ2-1 | TRBV25-1 | NA | TGTGCCAGCAGTGAAGTCCGCGGGGGGACCTACAATGAGCAGTTCTTC | CASSEVRGGTYNEQFF
TRBD1 | TRBJ1-1 | TRBV7-9 | NA | TGTGCCAGCAGCCCAATGACAGGGGGTCTCCCTGAAGCTTTCTTT | CASSPMTGGLPEAFF
TRBD1 | TRBJ2-7 | TRBV27 | NA | TGTGCCAGCAGTTCCGGGACAGTCGGCTACGAGCAGTACTTC | CASSSGTVGYEQYF
TRBD2 | TRBJ2-2 | TRBV11-2 | NA | TGTGCCAGCAGCTTAGTAGGGTTAGCGGGAGTATCAACGAACACCGGGGAGCTGTTTTTT | CASSLVGLAGVSTNTGELFF
NA | TRBJ2-3 | TRBV29-1 | many | TGCAGCGTTGGGTGGATCACAGATACGCAGTATTTT | CSVGWITDTQYF
TRBD2 | TRBJ2-7 | TRBV6-2/TRBV6-3 | NA | TGTGCCAGCAGTTACTCTGGACTAGAATCCTACGAGCAGTACTTC | CASSYSGLESYEQYF
TRBD1 | TRBJ1-2 | TRBV6-5 | NA | TGTGCCAGCAGTTTAAAAGGACAGGGTGGACTCTATGGCTACACCTTC | CASSLKGQGGLYGYTF
NA | TRBJ2-1 | TRBV15 | NA | TGTGCCACCAGCAGAGAGGGGAGCAAAACACCCAATGAGCAGTTCTTC | CATSREGSKTPNEQFF
NA | TRBJ2-6 | TRBV27 | few | TGTGCCAGCAGTCCCCGGACAGTAGCATCCTATAGGTCTGGGGCCAACGTCCTGACTTTC | CASSPRTVASYRSGANVLTF
TRBD2 | TRBJ2-5 | TRBV9 | few | TGTGCCAGCAGCGTAGACTTCGCGGGGGGAAGTGAGACCCAGTACTTC | CASSVDFAGGSETQYF